This is a list of T cell receptor beta chains from one sample in a study of cytomegalovirus exposure and HLA in healthy donors. TCRdb's table, derived via immunoSEQ multiplex PCR, lists solely in-frame clones and lacks some. Found here are 150,000 to 200,000 clones, around 80% of them singletons; the top ten hold more than 1.5%. The sample comprised PBMCs. The receptors stem from a man aged 35-49 years in good health and CMV-seropositive. CDR3s include the opening cysteine and the closing phenylalanine or tryptophan. The D gene is left open where the match is weak. Rows give clone size only sometimes, using once, few, many, or a class for an expanded clone.

TRBJ1-3 - TRBV28 - TGTGCCATCACTAACAGGACGCCTGGAAACACCATATATTTT CAITNRTPGNTIYF
TRBJ2-7 - TRBV5-1 - TGCGCCAGCAGCTCGGCGCTTGAGGCGGGCGAGCAGTACTTC CASSSALEAGEQYF
TRBJ1-1 TRBD1 TRBV5-1 - TGCGCCAGCAGCTTGGTACAGGGGGCACTGAACACTGAAGCTTTCTTT CASSLVQGALNTEAFF
TRBJ1-1 - TRBV29-1 - TGCAGCGTTGCCTTACAGGCTAACACTGAAGCTTTCTTT CSVALQANTEAFF
TRBJ2-3 TRBD2 TRBV7-3 - TGTGCCAGCAGCTTGGTTAGGGGAGGGCCCACAGATACGCAGTATTTT CASSLVRGGPTDTQYF
TRBJ1-3 - TRBV23-1 - TGCGCCAGCAGTCCGTCGGGGGGGCGCGGAAACACCATATATTTT CASSPSGGRGNTIYF
TRBJ2-4 TRBD2 TRBV29-1 few TGCAGCGTTGAACTAGCGGGAGGTAACATTCAGTACTTC CSVELAGGNIQYF
TRBJ2-5 - TRBV20-1 - TGCAGTGCCGCAGGGGAAGAGACCCAGTACTTC CSAAGEETQYF
TRBJ1-5 - TRBV6-6 - TGTGCCAGCATCAGGGTCGGTAGCAATCAGCCCCAGCATTTT CASIRVGSNQPQHF
TRBJ2-5 - TRBV7-9 once TGTGCCAGCAGCTGGAGGGGCGGCTCAGAGACCCAGTACTTC CASSWRGGSETQYF
TRBJ2-7 - TRBV5-1 - TGCGCCAGCAGCTATGACAAGAAATACGAGCAGTACTTC CASSYDKKYEQYF
TRBJ2-6 - TRBV2 few TGTGCCAGCAGTGATAGGCCCGGGGGAGCAGGCTCTGGGGCCAACGTCCTGACTTTC CASSDRPGGAGSGANVLTF
TRBJ1-2 - TRBV15 - TGTGCCACCAGCAGAGATCCAAGAGGGCAGGCATATGGCTACACCTTC CATSRDPRGQAYGYTF
TRBJ1-1 TRBD1 TRBV9 - TGTGCCAGCAGCGGGAACCCCGGGACAGGTTCTGAAGCTTTCTTT CASSGNPGTGSEAFF
TRBJ1-4 TRBD1 TRBV4-1 - TGCGCCAGCAGCCAAGACCGGGGGACAGGGTCGAATGAAAAACTGTTTTTT CASSQDRGTGSNEKLFF
TRBJ2-3 - TRBV5-1 - TGCGCCAGCAGCTTGACAGGACGTAGCACAGATACGCAGTATTTT CASSLTGRSTDTQYF
TRBJ1-2 TRBD1 TRBV15 - TGTGCCACCAGCAGGGCAGGACAGGGAAAAGATGGCTACACCTTC CATSRAGQGKDGYTF
TRBJ2-7 TRBD2 TRBV7-2 - TGTGCCAGCACCCTGGCTAGCGGGAGATACGAGCAGTACTTC CASTLASGRYEQYF
TRBJ1-5 - TRBV6-1 - TGTGCCAGCAGTGTCGTCAGGGGCGGTCAGCCCCAGCATTTT CASSVVRGGQPQHF
TRBJ2-7 TRBD2 TRBV7-2 - TGTGCCAGCAGCTCGGGGGGGGTCCCCTACGAGCAGTACTTC CASSSGGVPYEQYF
TRBJ1-1 TRBD1 TRBV7-9 - TGTGCCAGCAGCTCCTCAGGGGGGCTCACTGAAGCTTTCTTT CASSSSGGLTEAFF
TRBJ1-5 - TRBV5-6 - TGTGCCAGCAGCTTGGCAGGTGTAGTCGGCAATCAGCCCCAGCATTTT CASSLAGVVGNQPQHF
TRBJ2-5 - TRBV28 - TGTGCCAGCAGTTTACTAGCAGAGACCCAGTACTTC CASSLLAETQYF
TRBJ1-1 - TRBV6-1 - TGTGCCAGCAGCATCCCCCGGTTAATGAACACTGAAGCTTTCTTT CASSIPRLMNTEAFF
TRBJ1-1 - TRBV5-1 once TGCGCCAGCAGCTTGACAGGGTCTGGGGCTGAAGCTTTCTTT CASSLTGSGAEAFF
TRBJ2-4 - TRBV5-1 - TGCGCCAGCAGCTTTGGACATACAGCCAAAAACATTCAGTACTTC CASSFGHTAKNIQYF
TRBJ2-5 TRBD2 TRBV5-1 - TGCGCCAGCAGCGTAGCGGGAGACCTAGAGACCCAGTACTTC CASSVAGDLETQYF
TRBJ2-3 - TRBV25-1 few TGTGCCAGCAGTGAAAGGGGCAGCTCTAGCACAGATACGCAGTATTTT CASSERGSSSTDTQYF
TRBJ2-3 TRBD2 TRBV27 few TGTGCCAGCAGGAATCGACTAGCGGGAGGTTCAGATACGCAGTATTTT CASRNRLAGGSDTQYF
TRBJ1-2 TRBD1 TRBV6-4 - TGTGCCAGCAGCGATTCTCACAGGGGCCAGAACTATGGCTACACCTTC CASSDSHRGQNYGYTF
TRBJ1-1 TRBD1 TRBV28 - TGTGCCAGCGGCCGGGACAGGGCGAGGAACACTGAAGCTTTCTTT CASGRDRARNTEAFF
TRBJ1-1 - TRBV5-1 once TGCGCCAGCAGCCAGACAGAAAACACTGAAGCTTTCTTT CASSQTENTEAFF
TRBJ2-1 TRBD2 TRBV5-1 - TGCGCCAGCAGCTTGCGCCCTAGCGGAGACAATGAGCAGTTCTTC CASSLRPSGDNEQFF
TRBJ2-1 - TRBV19 - TGTGCCAGTAGTTCCCTCCTTGAGCAGTTCTTC CASSSLLEQFF
TRBJ2-7 TRBD1 TRBV18 - TGTGCCAGCTCACCACCGGGGACAGGGGAGACCTACGAGCAGTACTTC CASSPPGTGETYEQYF
TRBJ2-3 - TRBV30 - TGTGCCTGGAGTGTACAGGGCGGGGATACGCAGTATTTT CAWSVQGGDTQYF
TRBJ2-7 - TRBV18 - TGTGCCAGCTCACCTTGGCAGGTAGATGGCGAGCAGTACTTC CASSPWQVDGEQYF
TRBJ1-4 TRBD1 TRBV5-1 - TGCGCCAGCAGCCTGGGACAGGGTGCGACTAATGAAAAACTGTTTTTT CASSLGQGATNEKLFF
TRBJ2-1 - TRBV5-1 - TGCGCCAGCAGAAACTACGGAAGCTCCTACAATGAGCAGTTCTTC CASRNYGSSYNEQFF
TRBJ1-1 - TRBV7-6 - TGTGCCAGCAGGGGGGCGGGGGAGGGCACTGAAGCTTTCTTT CASRGAGEGTEAFF
TRBJ2-2 TRBD2 TRBV6-1 once TGTGCCAGCCTACTAGCGGGAGGGCCCTCGGAGCTGTTTTTT CASLLAGGPSELFF
TRBJ2-1 - TRBV5-6 - TGTGCCAGCAGCTTGAACCATGAAGGAAGGGTGGGGCTCAATGAGCAGTTCTTC CASSLNHEGRVGLNEQFF
TRBJ1-5 TRBD1 TRBV19 few TGTGCCAGTAGATTTCAGGGGGGCAGGGTTTATAGCAATCAGCCCCAGCATTTT CASRFQGGRVYSNQPQHF
TRBJ2-2 - TRBV6-4 - TGTGCCAGCAGTCCGACAGACACCGGGGAGCTGTTTTTT CASSPTDTGELFF
TRBJ1-2 - TRBV7-9 - TGTGCCAGCAGCTTGACAGAAAACTATGGCTACACCTTC CASSLTENYGYTF
TRBJ2-1 TRBD2 TRBV5-1 - TGCGCCAGCAGCTTGCGCACGGGACTAGGTCACGATGAGCAGTTCTTC CASSLRTGLGHDEQFF
TRBJ1-4 TRBD1 TRBV28 - TGTGCCAGCAGAGTGCCAGGGACAGATAATGAAAAACTGTTTTTT CASRVPGTDNEKLFF
TRBJ1-3 TRBD1 TRBV25-1 - TGTGCCAGCAGTGATACAGGGGGCCCTGGAAACACCATATATTTT CASSDTGGPGNTIYF
TRBJ2-7 - TRBV21-1 - TGTGCCAGCAGCAAACAAGGACGTACACCCGGGGGATATTACGAGCAGTACTTC CASSKQGRTPGGYYEQYF
TRBJ1-1 - TRBV2 few TGTGCCAGCAGCAGGTTATCCACTGAAGCTTTCTTT CASSRLSTEAFF
TRBJ2-5 TRBD2 TRBV6-6 - TGTGCCAGCAGCAGCTCTAGCGGGAGGCTGGTGACCCAGTACTTC CASSSSSGRLVTQYF